The sequence of this T cell receptor beta chain was determined in a study of blood T cell repertoires in COVID-19. Across the study: Whether acute or convalescent, the COVID-19 samples came from the United States, Italy and Spain. Sources were T cells, B-cell-depleted T cells, or PBMCs; the material itself was cDNA or gDNA.

CDR1 is MDHEN, CDR2 SYDVKM, per germline. This CDR3 is 15 amino acids long. The V and J ends lost 5 bases and 3 bases respectively, with 13 bases between them. Per the study methods: Estimation of nucleated cell counts relied on the amplification of reference gene primers. TCRdb's copy holds only in-frame clones and misses some; the assay was immunoSEQ multiplex PCR. V and J calls and clone size are as listed in that table; D and trimming were resolved from the DNA. This table has 55,000 to 80,000 clones, around 89% appearing once. This chain links TRBV28 with TRBJ1-4; tentative D call: TRBD1 (5 bases). The sequencing input was peripheral blood. The TCR was taken from a middle-aged man with acute or convalescent COVID-19. CDR3 region: CASSPTGSANEKLFF. The DNA for the CDR3 is TGTGCCAGCAGTCCAACAGGCTCGGCTAATGAAAAACTGTTTTTT. The whole variable domain, remainder taken from reference TRBV28 and TRBJ1-4, is DVKVTQSSRYLVKRTGEKVFLECVQDMDHENMFWYRQDPGLGLRLIYFSYDVKMKEKGDIPEGYSVSREKKERFSLILESASTNQTSMYLCASSPTGSANEKLFFGSGTQLSVL.